Presented here are 18 T cell receptor beta chains from one specimen sequenced in a study of cytomegalovirus exposure and HLA in healthy donors. Vbeta (60) and Jbeta (13) primers were used in the PCR. TCRdb's table, derived via immunoSEQ multiplex PCR, lists solely in-frame clones and lacks some. This sample has 200,000 to 250,000 clones, with 75% found just once. Sequenced input: PBMCs. These TCRs come from a woman aged 25-40 years in good health and CMV-seronegative.

J is TRBJ2-5 and V is TRBV9; TRBD2 matches 7 bases. The CDR3 totals 15 residues. The V gene's germline CDR1 is SGDLS and CDR2 YYNGEE. The junction had 7 bases not matched to a gene; V was cut back by 0 bases and J by 5 bases. CDR3 loop: CASSVGGRAWETQYF. The CDR3 DNA is TGTGCCAGCAGCGTAGGGGGGAGGGCCTGGGAGACCCAGTACTTC.

The rearrangement links TRBV6-5 to TRBJ2-4, with TRBD2 as a possible D gene (6 bases). With 6 bases removed from V and 6 bases from J, the gap between germline ends came to 15 bases. The CDR3 has 14 residues. The V gene's germline CDR1 is MNHEY and CDR2 SVGAGI. The CDR3 DNA follows: TGTGCCAGCAGGCCACGGGGGAATCCAAACATTCAGTACTTC. Protein product: CASRPRGNPNIQYF.

This chain uses TRBV19 with TRBJ1-1, with D perhaps matching TRBD1 (5 bases). Trimming stripped 5 bases from V and 5 bases from J, with 12 bases between. The CDR3 length is 13 residues. The germline CDR1 and CDR2 sequences are LNHDA and SQIVND (reference sequence). CDR3 sequence: CASSAGLFTEAFF. CDR3 in DNA: TGTGCCAGTAGTGCGGGACTTTTTACTGAAGCTTTCTTT.

The V call is TRBV5-6, the J call TRBJ1-6; D may be TRBD1 (6 bases). The CDR3 extends over 15 amino acids. Deletions cut 3 bases from V and 7 bases from J, with 14 bases between. Germline V CDR1 and CDR2: SGHDT, YYEEEE. The CDR3 bases are TGTGCCAGCAGCTGGGGAAGGACAGCAAATTCACCCCTCCACTTT. Translating it yields CASSWGRTANSPLHF.

The chain employs TRBV6-1 and TRBJ2-3; 8 bases align to TRBD2. The CDR3 extends over 14 amino acids. Looked up from germline, CDR1 is MNHNS and CDR2 is SASEGT. The ends lost 5 bases at V and 12 bases at J; junction bases unmatched: 13. The CDR3 reads CASSYPEGLGPQYF. As DNA, the CDR3 is TGTGCCAGCAGTTATCCGGAGGGACTAGGGCCCCAGTATTTT.

Comment on this clone: No DNA is shown, since the ends of the CDR3 on it are uncertain; the CDR3 is the one TCRdb lists. The J gene is TRBJ2-1, the V gene TRBV1; TRBD2 was called by the table and not checked on the DNA. TRBV1 is a documented pseudogene. The CDR3 is 17 amino acids long, termini counted. The CDR3 sequence is CTSSYHVAGGTYNEQFF.

Remarks on this clone: Because the CDR3 is missing its conserved closing phenylalanine or tryptophan, this is likely a read error. This chain uses TRBV30 with TRBJ1-1; TRBD1 is a possible D gene (5 bases). The V end was cut by 4 bases, the J end by 4 bases, with 13 bases between. CDR3 length: 13 amino acids. CDR1 and CDR2 from the germline V gene are GTSNPN and SVGIG (reference sequence). The CDR3 nucleotides are TGTGCCTGGACCTTCCGGGGGACCACTGAAGCTTTCTTG. This sequence encodes CAWTFRGTTEAFL.

The gene calls are TRBV2 and TRBJ2-7; tentative D call: TRBD1 (6 bases). The V end was cut by 4 bases, the J end by 6 bases, with 13 bases between. Germline V gene sequence: CDR1 SNHLY, CDR2 FYNNEI. This CDR3 region has 13 residues. CDR3 DNA sequence: TGTGCCAGCAGTGTGGGGACACCCTCCGAGCAGTACTTC. Amino acid sequence: CASSVGTPSEQYF.

This chain uses TRBV7-8 with TRBJ1-1; no clear D. The CDR3 sequence is 13 residues long. From germline, CDR1 is SGHVS and CDR2 FQNEAQ. V lost 4 bases, J lost 6 bases, and 12 bases lay in between. CDR3 sequence reads: CASSSNMVPEAFF. The CDR3 DNA sequence: TGTGCCAGCAGCTCCAACATGGTCCCTGAAGCTTTCTTT.

The chain has TRBV5-1 and TRBJ2-3, with D possibly TRBD1 on 5 matching bases. The germline gives CDR1 SGHRS, CDR2 YFSETQ. The CDR3 is 11 amino acids. With 5 bases removed from V and 8 bases from J, the gap between germline ends came to 9 bases. Written as DNA, the CDR3 is TGCGCCAGCAGGAACCAGGGTACGCAGTATTTT. Protein sequence: CASRNQGTQYF.

V gene TRBV9 combines with J gene TRBJ2-5; 10 nucleotides line up with TRBD1. CDR3 length: 15 residues. The V gene's germline CDR1 is SGDLS and CDR2 YYNGEE. Germline trimming cut 3 bases from V and 0 bases from J; bases unmatched to any gene: 2. The CDR3 loop is CASSGDRGHQETQYF. The DNA of the CDR3 is TGTGCCAGCAGCGGGGACAGGGGACACCAAGAGACCCAGTACTTC.

The chain recombines TRBV6-5 with TRBJ2-3; the D is unclear. The CDR3 sequence is 12 residues long. Trimming shortened V by 4 bases and J by 8 bases, and 10 bases separated the two germline ends. Germline assignment: CDR1 MNHEY and CDR2 SVGAGI. The CDR3 DNA sequence: TGTGCCAGCAGTTCTGCTGTCGGTACGCAGTATTTT. It is translated as CASSSAVGTQYF.

About this clone itself: The conserved phenylalanine or tryptophan normally closing the CDR3 is absent here, so this likely arose from a read error. No DNA is shown, since the ends of the CDR3 on it are uncertain; the CDR3 is the one TCRdb lists. The chain recombines TRBV7-8 with TRBJ2-7; the D call of TRBD1 is as the table states it, not checked on the DNA. In germline, CDR1 is SGHVS, CDR2 FQNEAQ. The CDR3 has 10 residues if both end residues are counted. CDR3 protein: CASSFRTDTS.

The V gene is TRBV19, the J gene TRBJ1-2; tentatively, D is TRBD1 (5 bases). This CDR3 contains 12 residues. With 6 bases removed from V and 4 bases from J, the gap between germline ends came to 9 bases. The germline gives CDR1 LNHDA, CDR2 SQIVND (reference sequence). The CDR3 sequence: CASRDNTYGYTF. CDR3 nucleotides: TGTGCCAGTAGGGACAACACCTATGGCTACACCTTC. Using reference TRBV19 and TRBJ1-2 for the parts outside the CDR3, the full variable domain is DGGITQSPKYLFRKEGQNVTLSCEQNLNHDAMYWYRQDPGQGLRLIYYSQIVNDFQKGDIAEGYSVSREKKESFPLTVTSAQKNPTAFYLCASRDNTYGYTFGSGTRLTVV.

The gene calls are TRBV30 and TRBJ2-3; D may be TRBD1 (5 bases). V shed 2 bases and J shed 1 base, with 10 bases lying between them. This CDR3 is built from 14 residues. In germline, CDR1 is GTSNPN, CDR2 SVGIG (reference sequence). The CDR3 nucleotides read TGTGCCTGGAGTCCCAAACAGGGCACAGATACGCAGTATTTT. It is translated as CAWSPKQGTDTQYF.

J is TRBJ2-3 and V is TRBV6-1; weak D call: TRBD1 (7 bases). Looked up from germline, CDR1 is MNHNS and CDR2 is SASEGT. V was shortened by 6 bases and J by 6 bases, with 13 bases between the two germline ends. The CDR3 runs to 13 residues. The CDR3 coding sequence is TGTGCCAGCAGGTCAGGGGGGAGGGATACGCAGTATTTT. Translated: CASRSGGRDTQYF.

The chain combines TRBV7-8 with TRBJ2-5; 7 bases agree with TRBD1. The J segment lost 5 bases and the V segment lost 2 bases, leaving 8 bases of the junction unmatched. This CDR3 region has 15 residues. Germline V CDR1 and CDR2: SGHVS, FQNEAQ. The CDR3 nucleotides are TGTGCCAGCAGCTTAATTAGGGGACAGCAGGAGACCCAGTACTTC. It translates to CASSLIRGQQETQYF.

The J gene is TRBJ1-2, the V gene TRBV7-9, with D possibly TRBD1 on 6 matching bases. The CDR3 spans 13 residues. Germline CDR1 and CDR2: SEHNR and FQNEAQ (reference sequence). Trimming stripped 0 bases from V and 4 bases from J, with 6 bases between. CDR3 sequence (DNA): TGTGCCAGCAGCTTAGCAGGGGGCTATGGCTACACCTTC. Amino acid sequence: CASSLAGGYGYTF.